These T cell receptor beta chains were read from a single sample in a study of OX40 agonist ivuxolimab in advanced cancers. Repertoires were generated with immunoSEQ multiplex PCR, while TCRdb's copy carries only in-frame clones and drops some. The sample holds over 9,000 clones; over 65% are singletons and the top ten take around 26%. The sample here was CD4+ or CD8+ T cells sorted from blood, taken in a trial of the OX40 agonist ivuxolimab. Receptor source: an adult with an advanced solid tumor such as melanoma, head and neck, liver or kidney cancer. Each CDR3 is given with its conserved first and last residue. The D gene is left open where the match is weak. Clone size is shown for a subset of rows, as once, few, many or a class of expanded clone.

cdr3_aa cdr3_nt clone_size j_call v_call d_call
CASSFETSGVYGYEQYF TGTGCCAGCAGCTTCGAGACTAGCGGGGTTTATGGCTACGAGCAGTACTTC once TRBJ2-7 TRBV7-9 TRBD2
CASSSDRNSPLHF TGTGCCAGTAGTAGCGACCGAAATTCACCCCTCCACTTT . TRBJ1-6 TRBV19 .
CASSYFGRDGYTF TGTGCCAGCAGTTACTTTGGTCGTGATGGCTACACCTTC . TRBJ1-2 TRBV6-5 .
CASSFQGTGELFF TGCGCCAGCAGCTTTCAGGGTACCGGGGAGCTGTTTTTT . TRBJ2-2 TRBV5-1 .
CASSLAGASNEQFF TGTGCCAGCAGCTTAGCGGGGGCCTCGAATGAGCAGTTCTTC . TRBJ2-1 TRBV11-2 .
CAWSGQRNYGYTF TGTGCCTGGAGTGGCCAGCGGAACTATGGCTACACCTTC medium-sized TRBJ1-2 TRBV30 .
CASSLSGRETQYF TGTGCCAGCAGCCTAAGCGGGAGGGAGACCCAGTACTTC . TRBJ2-5 TRBV5-5 TRBD2
CASSFQSSYEQYF TGTGCCAGCAGTTTTCAGAGTTCCTACGAGCAGTACTTC . TRBJ2-7 TRBV6-5 .
CASSQVPGGPGNIQYF TGTGCCAGCAGCCAAGTGCCGGGAGGGCCGGGAAACATTCAGTACTTC . TRBJ2-4 TRBV4-2 TRBD2
CASSSTGGGKNIQYF TGTGCCAGCAGCTCCACAGGCGGCGGCAAAAACATTCAGTACTTC few TRBJ2-4 TRBV7-2 .
CASSLRGANVLTF TGTGCCAGCAGTTTAAGAGGGGCCAACGTCCTGACTTTC . TRBJ2-6 TRBV28 .
CASSSPDSPHEPQHF TGTGCCAGCAGTTCCCCGGACAGCCCCCATGAGCCCCAGCATTTT . TRBJ1-5 TRBV28 .
CASSSGLQETQYF TGTGCCAGCAGTTCGGGACTTCAAGAGACCCAGTACTTC medium-sized TRBJ2-5 TRBV28 .
CASSQDPGQALWQFF TGCGCCAGCAGCCAAGATCCGGGACAGGCGTTATGGCAGTTCTTC . TRBJ2-1 TRBV4-1 TRBD1
CASPRDAAFNQPQHF TGTGCCAGCCCAAGGGACGCCGCTTTCAATCAGCCCCAGCATTTT . TRBJ1-5 TRBV5-3 .
CASSPRQREYEQYF TGTGCCAGCAGCCCTCGACAGAGAGAGTACGAGCAGTACTTC once TRBJ2-7 TRBV9 .
CASLRVELGTDTQYF TGTGCTAGCCTAAGGGTGGAGTTGGGCACAGATACGCAGTATTTT . TRBJ2-3 TRBV7-9 .
CASSIRAGDTQYF TGTGCCAGTAGTATCAGGGCGGGGGATACGCAGTATTTT . TRBJ2-3 TRBV19 .
CASSIDPEAYNEQFF TGTGCCAGTAGTATAGATCCCGAAGCCTACAATGAGCAGTTCTTC medium-sized TRBJ2-1 TRBV19 .
CAWSPPPGQGDEKLFF TGTGCCTGGAGTCCCCCCCCGGGACAGGGGGACGAAAAACTGTTTTTT . TRBJ1-4 TRBV30 TRBD1